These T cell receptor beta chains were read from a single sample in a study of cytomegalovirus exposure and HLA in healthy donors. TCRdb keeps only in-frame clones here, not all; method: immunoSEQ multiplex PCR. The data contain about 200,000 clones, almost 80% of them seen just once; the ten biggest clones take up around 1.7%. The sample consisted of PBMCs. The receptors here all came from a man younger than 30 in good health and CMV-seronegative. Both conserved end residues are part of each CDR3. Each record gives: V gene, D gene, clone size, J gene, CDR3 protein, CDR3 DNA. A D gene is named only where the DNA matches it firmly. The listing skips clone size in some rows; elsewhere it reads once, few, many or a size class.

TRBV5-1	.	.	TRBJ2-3	CASSLGQGRDTQYF	TGCGCCAGCAGCTTGGGGCAGGGGAGAGATACGCAGTATTTT
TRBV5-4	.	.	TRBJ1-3	CASSLTGPPGNTIYF	TGTGCCAGCAGCTTGACAGGGCCGCCTGGAAACACCATATATTTT
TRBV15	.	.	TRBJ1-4	CATSRDRGNEKLFF	TGTGCCACCAGCAGAGATAGGGGGAATGAAAAACTGTTTTTT
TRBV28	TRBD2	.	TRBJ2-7	CASSLYGGRVPPYEQYF	TGTGCCAGCAGTTTGTATGGCGGGAGAGTCCCCCCCTACGAGCAGTACTTC
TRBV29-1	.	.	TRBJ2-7	CSVEIPAYEQYF	TGCAGCGTTGAAATCCCCGCCTACGAGCAGTACTTC
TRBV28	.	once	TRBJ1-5	CASDGTSLGTGNQPQHF	TGTGCCAGCGATGGGACATCGTTAGGAACGGGGAATCAGCCCCAGCATTTT
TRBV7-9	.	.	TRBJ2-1	CASSQTGNEQFF	TGTGCCAGCAGCCAAACAGGGAATGAGCAGTTCTTC
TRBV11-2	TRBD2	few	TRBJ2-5	CASSLVASGGSWEQYF	TGTGCCAGCAGCTTAGTTGCTAGCGGGGGGTCATGGGAGCAGTACTTC
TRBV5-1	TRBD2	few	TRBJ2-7	CASSLAGSGGSHTYEQYF	TGCGCCAGCAGCTTGGCGGGTAGCGGGGGCTCCCATACCTACGAGCAGTACTTC
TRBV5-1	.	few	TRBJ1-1	CASSKAGSTEAFF	TGCGCCAGCAGCAAGGCAGGGTCGACTGAAGCTTTCTTT
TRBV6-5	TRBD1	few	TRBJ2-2	CASSSFEGATGELFF	TGTGCCAGCAGTTCCTTTGAGGGGGCGACCGGGGAGCTGTTTTTT
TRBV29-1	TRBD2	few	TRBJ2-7	CSVEMRAGSEQYF	TGCAGCGTTGAAATGAGAGCGGGGTCCGAGCAGTACTTC
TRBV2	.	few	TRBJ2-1	CASSPFQDYYNEQFF	TGTGCCAGCAGTCCCTTTCAAGACTACTACAATGAGCAGTTCTTC
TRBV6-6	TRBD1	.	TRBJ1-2	CASIAQGWDGYTF	TGTGCCAGCATTGCACAGGGGTGGGATGGCTACACCTTC
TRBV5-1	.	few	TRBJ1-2	CASSLSGTPSGYGYTF	TGCGCCAGCAGCTTGTCGGGTACCCCAAGCGGCTATGGCTACACCTTC
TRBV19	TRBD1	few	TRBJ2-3	CASSIIWTGSTDTQYF	TGTGCCAGTAGTATAATTTGGACAGGCTCCACAGATACGCAGTATTTT
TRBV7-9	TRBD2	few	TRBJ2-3	CASSPPGLAGRDTQYF	TGTGCCAGCAGCCCCCCCGGACTAGCGGGTCGAGATACGCAGTATTTT
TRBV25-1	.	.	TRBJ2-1	CASSERSGPYNEQFF	TGTGCCAGCAGTGAAAGGAGCGGCCCCTACAATGAGCAGTTCTTC
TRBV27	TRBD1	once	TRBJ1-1	CASSSSDRAAEAFF	TGTGCCAGCAGTTCCTCCGACAGGGCGGCTGAAGCTTTCTTT
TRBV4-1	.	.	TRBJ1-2	CASSQEAAEDYGYTF	TGCGCCAGCAGCCAAGAGGCAGCGGAGGACTATGGCTACACCTTC
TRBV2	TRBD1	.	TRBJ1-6	CASSPGQGDSPLHF	TGTGCCAGCAGTCCCGGACAGGGGGATTCACCCCTCCACTTT
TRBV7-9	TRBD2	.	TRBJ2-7	CASSLETSGRASHEQYF	TGTGCCAGCAGCTTGGAGACTAGCGGGAGGGCCAGCCACGAGCAGTACTTC
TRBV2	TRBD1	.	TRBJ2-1	CAVTRATGGVNNEQFF	TGTGCCGTCACCCGGGCCACAGGGGGCGTTAACAATGAGCAGTTCTTC
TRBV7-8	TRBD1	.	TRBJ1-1	CASTGNGQAIMNTEAFF	TGTGCCAGTACAGGTAACGGACAGGCCATTATGAACACTGAAGCTTTCTTT
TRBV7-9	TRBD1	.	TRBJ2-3	CASSFRSGTATDTQYF	TGTGCCAGCAGCTTTAGGTCCGGGACAGCCACAGATACGCAGTATTTT
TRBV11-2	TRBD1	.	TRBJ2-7	CASRTGTGGNEQYF	TGTGCCAGCAGAACCGGGACAGGGGGCAACGAGCAGTACTTC
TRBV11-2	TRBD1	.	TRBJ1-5	CASSVGTGDQPQHF	TGTGCCAGCAGCGTAGGGACAGGAGATCAGCCCCAGCATTTT
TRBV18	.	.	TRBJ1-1	CASSPWASLNTEAFF	TGTGCCAGCTCACCCTGGGCATCATTGAACACTGAAGCTTTCTTT
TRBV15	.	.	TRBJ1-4	CATSRDHGRLTNEKLFF	TGTGCCACCAGCAGAGATCACGGCAGGCTAACTAATGAAAAACTGTTTTTT
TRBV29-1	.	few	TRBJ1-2	CSVEDQEGPSPYTF	TGCAGCGTTGAAGATCAGGAGGGACCGTCCCCCTACACCTTC
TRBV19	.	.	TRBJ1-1	CASNMGREDTEAFF	TGTGCCAGTAACATGGGCAGGGAGGACACTGAAGCTTTCTTT
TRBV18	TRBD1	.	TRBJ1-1	CASSTGQGVVNTEAFF	TGTGCCAGCTCAACGGGACAGGGGGTGGTGAACACTGAAGCTTTCTTT
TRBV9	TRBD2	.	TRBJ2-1	CASRPSSGGTWGDDEQFF	TGTGCCAGCAGGCCTTCTAGCGGGGGTACGTGGGGGGACGATGAGCAGTTCTTC
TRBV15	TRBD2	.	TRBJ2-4	CATSRERGASGRVTIQYF	TGTGCCACCAGCAGAGAAAGGGGGGCTAGCGGGAGGGTAACCATTCAGTACTTC
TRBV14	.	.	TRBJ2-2	CASTRDTLTGELFF	TGTGCCAGCACCCGGGACACGCTGACCGGGGAGCTGTTTTTT
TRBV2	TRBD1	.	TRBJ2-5	CASSFTGGEETQYF	TGTGCCAGCAGTTTCACAGGGGGCGAAGAGACCCAGTACTTC
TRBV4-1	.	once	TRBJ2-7	CASSQDSGAAGEQYF	TGCGCCAGCAGCCAAGATTCGGGTGCGGCGGGCGAGCAGTACTTC
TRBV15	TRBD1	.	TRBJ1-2	CATSRDSTGGGYGYTF	TGTGCCACCAGCAGAGATAGCACAGGGGGCGGCTATGGCTACACCTTC
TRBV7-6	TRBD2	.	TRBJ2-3	CASSGTLAGGTDTQYF	TGTGCCAGCAGCGGTACACTAGCGGGGGGGACAGATACGCAGTATTTT
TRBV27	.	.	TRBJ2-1	CASTDDRNNEQFF	TGTGCCAGCACGGATGACAGAAACAATGAGCAGTTCTTC
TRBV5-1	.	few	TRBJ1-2	CASSLEGGGGYTF	TGCGCCAGCAGCTTGGAGGGAGGGGGAGGCTACACCTTC
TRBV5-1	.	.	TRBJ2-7	CASSFNPLGGMSSYEQYF	TGCGCCAGCAGCTTTAACCCGCTTGGGGGGATGAGCTCCTACGAGCAGTACTTC
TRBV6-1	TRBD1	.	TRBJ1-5	CASIASTGANQPQHF	TGTGCCAGCATAGCTTCGACAGGGGCCAATCAGCCCCAGCATTTT
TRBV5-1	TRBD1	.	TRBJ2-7	CASSIDRAAYEQYF	TGCGCCAGCAGCATAGACAGGGCCGCCTACGAGCAGTACTTC
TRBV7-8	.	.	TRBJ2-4	CASSSGGNIQYF	TGTGCCAGCAGCTCCGGAGGAAACATTCAGTACTTC
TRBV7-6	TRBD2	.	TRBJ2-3	CASSPSGLDTQYF	TGTGCCAGCAGCCCTAGCGGGCTCGATACGCAGTATTTT
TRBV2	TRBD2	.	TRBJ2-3	CASTSGETDTQYF	TGTGCCAGCACTAGCGGGGAGACAGATACGCAGTATTTT
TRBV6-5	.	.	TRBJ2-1	CASSLEPSYNEQFF	TGTGCCAGCAGTCTAGAACCTTCCTACAATGAGCAGTTCTTC
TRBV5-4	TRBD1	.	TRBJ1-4	CASSFGASRGRATNEKLFF	TGTGCCAGCAGCTTTGGGGCCTCCAGGGGGCGCGCAACTAATGAAAAACTGTTTTTT
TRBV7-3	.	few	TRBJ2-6	CASSFDRDSGANVLTF	TGTGCCAGCAGCTTTGATCGGGATTCTGGGGCCAACGTCCTGACTTTC
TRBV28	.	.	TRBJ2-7	CASSLSPPHYEQYF	TGTGCCAGCAGTTTATCTCCACCCCATTACGAGCAGTACTTC
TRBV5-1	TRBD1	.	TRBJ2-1	CASSPGTGRNEQFF	TGCGCCAGCAGCCCCGGGACAGGGCGGAATGAGCAGTTCTTC
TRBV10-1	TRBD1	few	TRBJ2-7	CASGDRAYEQYF	TGCGCCAGTGGGGACAGGGCCTACGAGCAGTACTTC
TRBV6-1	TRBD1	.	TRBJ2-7	CASSVDPTGITYEQYF	TGTGCCAGCAGTGTCGATCCGACAGGGATTACCTACGAGCAGTACTTC
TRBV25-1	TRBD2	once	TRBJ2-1	CASSDVLAGGRDEQFF	TGTGCCAGCAGTGATGTACTAGCGGGGGGGAGGGATGAGCAGTTCTTC
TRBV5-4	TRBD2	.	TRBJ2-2	CASSLGLAGGPGELFF	TGTGCCAGCAGCTTGGGGCTAGCGGGGGGGCCCGGGGAGCTGTTTTTT
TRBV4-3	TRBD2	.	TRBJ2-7	CASSQGRLAGGPGYEQYF	TGCGCCAGCAGCCAAGGGAGACTAGCGGGAGGGCCTGGGTACGAGCAGTACTTC
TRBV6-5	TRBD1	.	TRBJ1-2	CASSRDRGYGYTF	TGTGCCAGCAGTAGGGACAGGGGTTATGGCTACACCTTC
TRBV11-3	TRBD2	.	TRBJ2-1	CASSLRLAGLNNEQFF	TGTGCCAGCAGCTTAAGGCTAGCGGGACTTAACAATGAGCAGTTCTTC
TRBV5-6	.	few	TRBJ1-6	CASSLGQINSPLHF	TGTGCCAGCAGCTTGGGGCAGATCAATTCACCCCTCCACTTT